The 18 T cell receptor beta chains given below trace back to one sample, sequenced in a study of shared clonotypes between healthy human individuals. CD45RO-negative cells were positively selected for CCR7, leaving out terminally differentiated effector memory CD45RA+ cells. This table comes from immunoSEQ multiplex PCR, and its TCRdb copy is limited to in-frame clones, with some not included. The repertoire holds 600,000 or so clones, with about 95% as singletons. Input material: naive CD8+ T cells sorted from blood. These receptor sequences come from a woman aged 30 to 39 in good health.

The J gene is TRBJ1-1, the V gene TRBV13; 7 positions agree with TRBD1. Per germline, CDR1 PRHDT and CDR2 FYEKMQ (reference sequence). J lost 1 base, V lost 5 bases, and 7 bases had no gene match. This CDR3 has 15 amino acids. This CDR3 is CASSNRGGWNTEAFF. The CDR3 coding sequence is TGTGCCAGCAGCAACAGGGGAGGTTGGAACACTGAAGCTTTCTTT.

This clone was counted only a few times. Other nucleotide sequences from this sample produce the same CDR3. V and J are TRBV30 and TRBJ1-1, with D uncertain. The CDR3 sequence is 13 residues long. Trimming shortened V by 0 bases and J by 2 bases, and 7 bases separated the two germline ends. Looked up from germline, CDR1 is GTSNPN and CDR2 is SVGIG (reference sequence). The CDR3 DNA is TGTGCCTGGAGTGTTGGAGGCAACACTGAAGCTTTCTTT. Translating it yields CAWSVGGNTEAFF.

The gene calls are TRBV27 and TRBJ1-1; D uncertain. V was clipped by 2 bases and J by 4 bases, with 8 bases between them. Germline values: CDR1 MNHEY, CDR2 SMNVEV (reference sequence). CDR3 length equals 13 residues. The CDR3 DNA is TGTGCCAGCAGTTTAGGGCTCGGCACTGAAGCTTTCTTT. Its translation is CASSLGLGTEAFF.

CDR3 in DNA: TGTGCCAGCAGCTTAGCGCAAAGGCGAGGCTACGAGCAGTACTTC. This gives the protein CASSLAQRRGYEQYF. The chain links TRBV7-8 to TRBJ2-7; unclear D gene. This CDR3 has 15 amino acids. The germline CDR1 and CDR2 sequences are SGHVS and FQNEAQ. V was clipped by 0 bases and J by 3 bases, with 12 bases between them.

The chain employs TRBV2 and TRBJ1-2; tentatively, D is TRBD1 (6 bases). The CDR3 length is 15 residues. In germline, CDR1 is SNHLY, CDR2 FYNNEI. V dropped 6 bases and J dropped 4 bases, with 18 bases sitting between them. CDR3 DNA: TGTGCCAGCAGGGGGGGGCAGGCCCTTTCCTATGGCTACACCTTC. This encodes CASRGGQALSYGYTF.

This chain joins TRBV27 and TRBJ1-5; TRBD1 matches at 9 bases. V trimming: 7 bases; J trimming: 6 bases; junction bases outside the gene matches: 7. The CDR3 contains 14 residues. CDR1 and CDR2 from the germline V gene are MNHEY and SMNVEV (reference sequence). The CDR3 here is CASKGTGLLQPQHF. The CDR3 bases are TGTGCCAGCAAGGGGACAGGGTTGCTTCAGCCCCAGCATTTT.

The chain couples TRBV27 to TRBJ2-5, with a possible D match to TRBD1 (5 bases). Germline V CDR1 and CDR2: MNHEY, SMNVEV (reference sequence). V was pared by 4 bases and J by 5 bases, with 20 bases between. The CDR3 length is 16 residues. CDR3 coding DNA: TGTGCCAGCAGTTCCCTGACCGCTTTGGGGCGGGAGACCCAGTACTTC. This translates into CASSSLTALGRETQYF.

V gene TRBV11-2 combines with J gene TRBJ2-5; D may be TRBD1 (6 bases). The CDR3 consists of 12 residues. Germline assignment: CDR1 SGHAT and CDR2 FQNNGV. The V and J ends lost 5 bases and 4 bases respectively, with 8 bases between them. This CDR3 is CASSQGTETQYF. For the CDR3, the DNA is TGTGCCAGCAGCCAGGGGACAGAGACCCAGTACTTC.

This chain connects TRBV5-6 to TRBJ2-7, with D perhaps matching TRBD1 or TRBD2 (5 bases each). Germline values: CDR1 SGHDT, CDR2 YYEEEE. The CDR3 is 16 amino acids. V was cut by 0 bases and J by 2 bases, with 15 bases left in between. CDR3 sequence (DNA): TGTGCCAGCAGCTTGGGTAGGCCTCAGGGACCCTACGAGCAGTACTTC. This gives the protein CASSLGRPQGPYEQYF. Supplemented by reference TRBV5-6 and TRBJ2-7, the full variable domain reads DAGVTQSPTHLIKTRGQQVTLRCSPKSGHDTVSWYQQALGQGPQFIFQYYEEEERQRGNFPDRFSGHQFPNYSSELNVNALLLGDSALYLCASSLGRPQGPYEQYFGPGTRLTVT.

The chain uses TRBV6-6 and TRBJ1-5; TRBD1 is a possible D gene (6 bases). The V end was cut by 0 bases, the J end by 4 bases, with 10 bases between. The CDR3 spans 15 residues. Germline V gene lookup returns CDR1 MNHNY and CDR2 SVGAGI (reference sequence). The DNA for the CDR3 is TGTGCCAGCAGTTACTCTGCAGGGACAAATCAGCCCCAGCATTTT. Translating gives CASSYSAGTNQPQHF.

This chain joins TRBV11-3 and TRBJ2-5; D possibly corresponds to TRBD1 (6 bases). The CDR3 totals 15 residues. V was cut by 5 bases and J by 2 bases, with 15 bases left in between. Germline CDR1 SGHNT, CDR2 YENEEA. Here the CDR3 reads CASSLFPTGQETQYF. In nucleotides, the CDR3 is TGTGCCAGCAGCCTTTTCCCGACAGGTCAAGAGACCCAGTACTTC. The full variable domain, with the rest looked up from reference TRBV11-3 and TRBJ2-5, is EAGVVQSPRYKIIEKKQPVAFWCNPISGHNTLYWYLQNLGQGPELLIRYENEEAVDDSQLPKDRFSAERLKGVDSTLKIQPAELGDSAVYLCASSLFPTGQETQYFGPGTRLLVL.

The gene calls are TRBV30 and TRBJ1-2; a weak D match, TRBD1 (5 bases). Germline V gene sequence: CDR1 GTSNPN, CDR2 SVGIG (reference sequence). Trimming shortened V by 0 bases and J by 4 bases, and 12 bases separated the two germline ends. This CDR3 region has 14 residues. The CDR3 region is CAWSVGSGAYGYTF. The CDR3 nucleotides read TGTGCCTGGAGTGTAGGCAGTGGGGCCTATGGCTACACCTTC.

The V gene is TRBV11-3, the J gene TRBJ2-5, with 8 bases identical to TRBD1. The CDR3 length is 15 residues. Germline trimming cut 2 bases from V and 2 bases from J; bases unmatched to any gene: 4. Germline CDR1 is SGHNT and CDR2 is YENEEA. CDR3 sequence: CASSLTYRGQETQYF. The CDR3 nucleotides read TGTGCCAGCAGCTTAACCTACAGGGGGCAAGAGACCCAGTACTTC.

The V call is TRBV7-9, the J call TRBJ1-2; 7 bases map to TRBD1. CDR1 SEHNR and CDR2 FQNEAQ come from the germline V gene (reference sequence). This CDR3 is built from 14 residues. The V segment lost 5 bases and the J segment 7 bases; nucleotides outside the gene matches: 10. CDR3 bases: TGTGCCAGCAGCCGGCGGACAGGACCTGCTGGCTACACCTTC. Encoded protein: CASSRRTGPAGYTF.

Here the CDR3 reads CASSQAPSGSTDTQYF. For the CDR3, the DNA is TGTGCCAGCAGCCAAGCCCCTAGCGGTAGCACAGATACGCAGTATTTT. This sequence joins TRBV4-2 and TRBJ2-3; 7 nucleotides align to TRBD2. Germline V CDR1 and CDR2: LGHNA, YNFKEQ. After removal of 1 base from V and 0 bases from J, the junction contained 4 bases not matched to a gene. The CDR3 length is 16 residues.

This chain connects TRBV7-9 to TRBJ2-7; D is uncertain. The germline V gene has CDR1 SEHNR and CDR2 FQNEAQ (reference sequence). V lost 1 base and J 0 bases, leaving 7 bases between the germline ends. The CDR3 extends over 14 amino acids. The CDR3 coding sequence is TGTGCCAGCAGCTTAGAGGGTAGCTCCTACGAGCAGTACTTC. Protein sequence: CASSLEGSSYEQYF.

The chain employs TRBV19 and TRBJ2-3, with D perhaps matching TRBD2 (7 bases). This CDR3 spans 13 amino acids. Trimming removed 4 bases from V and 3 bases from J, with 8 bases in between. Germline V gene lookup returns CDR1 LNHDA and CDR2 SQIVND (reference sequence). CDR3 protein: CASSKGGTDTQYF. CDR3 in DNA: TGTGCCAGTAGTAAGGGGGGGACAGATACGCAGTATTTT.

The V call is TRBV11-2, the J call TRBJ2-1, with TRBD2 as a possible D gene (5 bases). With 3 bases removed from V and 8 bases from J, the gap between germline ends came to 20 bases. This CDR3 comprises 16 residues. Looked up from germline, CDR1 is SGHAT and CDR2 is FQNNGV. CDR3: CASSFMGEGWADEQFF. CDR3 nucleotides: TGTGCCAGCAGCTTCATGGGTGAGGGCTGGGCCGATGAGCAGTTCTTC.